This passage covers 22 T cell receptor beta chains from one sample sequenced in a study of blood T cell repertoires in COVID-19. Profiled with immunoSEQ multiplex PCR; TCRdb holds only in-frame clones, not every one. There are 170,000 or so clones in the sample; around four fifths occur only once, and under 10% lies in the top ten. The sequenced sample was peripheral blood. The source is a woman in her 70s with COVID-19, enrolled during active disease.

The chain recombines TRBV28 with TRBJ2-2, with D tentatively TRBD2 (5 bases). Germline values: CDR1 MDHEN, CDR2 SYDVKM. There are 15 residues in the CDR3. V lost 7 bases, J lost 2 bases, and 14 bases lay in between. CDR3 DNA: TGTGCCAGCACCCGAGGGCAAATTAACACCGGGGAGCTGTTTTTT. This sequence encodes CASTRGQINTGELFF.

V is TRBV6-2 or TRBV6-3 and J is TRBJ2-7; D gene ambiguous. The V and J ends lost 4 bases and 3 bases respectively, with 13 bases between them. This CDR3 is 14 amino acids long. CDR1 is MNHEY, CDR2 SVGEGT, per germline. The CDR3 spells CASSFTYAGYEQYF. As DNA, the CDR3 is TGTGCCAGCAGTTTCACCTACGCAGGCTACGAGCAGTACTTC.

The rearrangement uses TRBV3-1 (or the pseudogene TRBV3-2) and TRBJ1-5; D uncertain. CDR1 LGHDT and CDR2 YNNKEL come from the germline V gene (reference sequence). CDR3 length equals 13 residues. Trimming stripped 2 bases from V and 5 bases from J, with 7 bases between. The CDR3 DNA is TGTGCCAGCAGCCAACTACCTGATCAGCCCCAGCATTTT. It encodes CASSQLPDQPQHF.

This rearrangement joins TRBV5-1 to TRBJ2-1; tentative D call: TRBD2 (5 bases). This CDR3 has 15 residues. Looked up from germline, CDR1 is SGHRS and CDR2 is YFSETQ. Trimming removed 4 bases from V and 4 bases from J, with 15 bases in between. CDR3 in amino acids: CASSTDSRGYNEQFF. Here the CDR3 DNA reads TGCGCCAGCAGCACGGACTCGCGCGGGTACAATGAGCAGTTCTTC.

The chain recombines TRBV3-1 (or the pseudogene TRBV3-2) with TRBJ1-1; no firm D call. Germline V gene data show CDR1 as LGHDT and CDR2 as YNNKEL (reference sequence). Trimming took off 0 bases at V and 5 bases at J, with 10 bases between the two ends. This CDR3 has 14 residues. The CDR3 loop is CASSQDLEATEAFF. The CDR3 DNA sequence: TGTGCCAGCAGCCAAGATCTAGAAGCAACTGAAGCTTTCTTT.

The rearrangement uses TRBV9 and TRBJ2-2; the match to TRBD2 covers 14 bases. This CDR3 is 20 amino acids long. Germline CDR1 SGDLS, CDR2 YYNGEE. Germline trimming cut 4 bases from V and 6 bases from J; bases unmatched to any gene: 17. CDR3 protein: CASSPRQGTSGSSGAGELFF. The CDR3 bases are TGTGCCAGCAGCCCCCGCCAAGGGACTAGCGGGAGTTCTGGGGCCGGGGAGCTGTTTTTT.

This clone was counted a few times. The rearrangement uses TRBV3-1 (or the pseudogene TRBV3-2) and TRBJ1-6, with 7 bases aligning to TRBD1. V lost 6 bases, J lost 10 bases, and 9 bases stayed unmatched. This CDR3 has 14 residues. Germline CDR1 is LGHDT and CDR2 is YNNKEL (reference sequence). The CDR3 is CASRLGDSSSPLHF. CDR3 sequence (DNA): TGTGCCAGCAGGTTAGGGGACAGTTCCTCACCCCTCCACTTT.

The chain joins TRBV18 to TRBJ2-1, with no clear D. The CDR3 contains 16 residues. The germline V gene has CDR1 KGHSH and CDR2 LQKENI. V was pared by 1 base and J by 9 bases, with 19 bases between. CDR3 in amino acids: CASSPRSLEYSSEQFF. The CDR3 DNA reads as TGTGCCAGCTCACCACGGTCCCTAGAGTATTCCAGTGAGCAGTTCTTC.

The rearrangement uses TRBV2 and TRBJ2-1; D is possibly TRBD2 (5 bases). The V end lost 5 bases, the J end lost 6 bases, and 17 bases lay between the germline ends. The CDR3 contains 15 residues. The germline V gene has CDR1 SNHLY and CDR2 FYNNEI. The CDR3 spells CASSIQPGSVNEQFF. In DNA, the CDR3 is TGTGCCAGCAGTATACAGCCGGGAAGTGTCAATGAGCAGTTCTTC.

J is TRBJ2-1 and V is TRBV7-8; D unresolved. The CDR3 totals 15 residues. Germline V gene data show CDR1 as SGHVS and CDR2 as FQNEAQ. The germline V and J ends were trimmed by 5 bases and 1 base, with 12 bases remaining between them. CDR3 DNA: TGTGCCAGCAGCACCAGACAAAAATCCTACAATGAGCAGTTCTTC. This sequence encodes CASSTRQKSYNEQFF.

The chain combines TRBV28 with TRBJ2-4, with 10 bases that match TRBD1. In germline, CDR1 is MDHEN, CDR2 SYDVKM. The CDR3 loop spans 15 amino acids. Trimming removed 2 bases from V and 7 bases from J; junction bases left unmatched: 5. For the CDR3, the DNA is TGTGCCAGCAGTTTAACCGGGACAGGGGACAACATTCAGTACTTC. Protein product: CASSLTGTGDNIQYF.

The chain couples TRBV5-1 to TRBJ1-1; weak D call: TRBD1 (6 bases). The V gene's germline CDR1 is SGHRS and CDR2 YFSETQ. The V and J ends lost 0 bases and 0 bases respectively, with 12 bases between them. The CDR3 extends over 16 amino acids. The CDR3 DNA is TGCGCCAGCAGCTTGGCGGCAGGGACAATGAACACTGAAGCTTTCTTT. Protein product: CASSLAAGTMNTEAFF.

J is TRBJ2-3 and V is TRBV24-1; 12 nucleotides agree with TRBD2. CDR3 length equals 16 residues. The J segment lost 5 bases and the V segment lost 3 bases, leaving 5 bases of the junction unmatched. Germline values: CDR1 KGHDR, CDR2 SFDVKD. For the CDR3, the DNA is TGTGCCACCAGTGATCCGACTAGCGGGAGAGGAGATACGCAGTATTTT. Encoded protein: CATSDPTSGRGDTQYF.

CDR3 sequence (DNA): TGTGCCACCAGTGATTCGACAGGGACCCAGAGCTATGGCTACACCTTC. Its protein is CATSDSTGTQSYGYTF. The chain employs TRBV24-1 and TRBJ1-2; TRBD1 aligns across 7 bases. The CDR3 is 16 amino acids. Germline CDR1 reads KGHDR; CDR2 reads SFDVKD. J lost 4 bases, V lost 2 bases, and 9 bases had no gene match.

V and J are TRBV7-8 and TRBJ1-2; unclear D gene. CDR3 length: 13 residues. Germline V CDR1 and CDR2: SGHVS, FQNEAQ. The V and J ends lost 5 bases and 8 bases respectively, with 15 bases between them. The CDR3 bases are TGTGCCAGCAGCCGACCCGGAGGATTCGGCTACACCTTC. As protein: CASSRPGGFGYTF.

V is TRBV28 and J is TRBJ1-1, with a possible D match to TRBD1 (5 bases). Germline loops: CDR1 MDHEN, CDR2 SYDVKM. The CDR3 is made up of 20 amino acids. Trimming took off 6 bases at V and 10 bases at J, with 39 bases between the two ends. The CDR3 nucleotides read TGTGCCAGCAGAGGATCAACGCCTGGTCCTATAGGGGATGGTTACTTAGGAGCTTTCTTT. Translation: CASRGSTPGPIGDGYLGAFF.

The V call is TRBV30, the J call TRBJ1-3; D possibly corresponds to TRBD1 (5 bases). This CDR3 has 15 residues. Germline assignment: CDR1 GTSNPN and CDR2 SVGIG (reference sequence). With 1 base removed from V and 4 bases from J, the gap between germline ends came to 14 bases. CDR3 DNA sequence: TGTGCCTGGAGTGCCTGGGCAGGGATAGGAAACACCATATATTTT. It encodes CAWSAWAGIGNTIYF.

This rearrangement joins TRBV15 to TRBJ2-1; 13 bases line up with TRBD2. Germline V CDR1 and CDR2: LNHNV, YYDKDF (reference sequence). The V and J ends lost 4 bases and 5 bases, in that order; junction bases with no gene match: 14. CDR3 length: 19 amino acids. CDR3 in DNA: TGTGCCACCAGCACCGAAGGCCCTGGACTAGCGGGAGTTCACAATGAGCAGTTCTTC. Amino acid sequence: CATSTEGPGLAGVHNEQFF.

The V and J genes are TRBV7-2 and TRBJ2-5; tentative D call: TRBD1 (6 bases). Germline V CDR1 and CDR2: SGHTA, FQGNSA. V lost 5 bases and J 5 bases, leaving 18 bases between the germline ends. The CDR3 loop spans 15 amino acids. CDR3 in amino acids: CASSPRPGQWETQYF. Written as DNA, the CDR3 is TGTGCCAGCAGCCCGCGCCCAGGACAGTGGGAGACCCAGTACTTC.

The table lists this clone with a count of one. V and J are TRBV15 and TRBJ2-7; a weak D match, TRBD2 (6 bases). V lost 6 bases and J lost 5, with 20 bases in between. Germline CDR1 reads LNHNV; CDR2 reads YYDKDF (reference sequence). The CDR3 is made up of 15 amino acids. CDR3 region: CATSRQPEGINEQYF. CDR3 DNA: TGTGCCACCAGTAGGCAACCGGAGGGCATTAACGAGCAGTACTTC.

This chain connects TRBV18 to TRBJ2-7; 14 bases align to TRBD2. The CDR3 is made up of 17 amino acids. With V trimmed by 0 bases and J by 5 bases, 6 bases remained unmatched. Germline V gives CDR1 KGHSH, CDR2 LQKENI. In DNA, the CDR3 is TGTGCCAGCTCACCACCGGGACTAGCGGGAGTCTTGGACGAGCAGTACTTC. Amino acid sequence: CASSPPGLAGVLDEQYF.

This chain connects TRBV24-1 to TRBJ2-1; D may be TRBD1 (6 bases). The CDR3 covers 14 residues. Germline V gene sequence: CDR1 KGHDR, CDR2 SFDVKD. The V end lost 3 bases, the J end lost 10 bases, and 15 bases lay between the germline ends. CDR3 bases: TGTGCCACCAGTGATCCGCTTCTTGGACAGGAGCAGTTCTTC. Residues: CATSDPLLGQEQFF.